This TCR beta chain was recorded in a study of human T cells and chemical hapten exposure. About the research overall: Epicutaneous patch tests delivered 0.01% DPC to the upper back, with evaluation at 6 days.

The CDR3 is 16 amino acids. The germline gives CDR1 KGHSH, CDR2 LQKENI. The ends were cut back, 2 bases at V and 0 bases at J, with 12 bases in the middle. Time point described: patch test 1, 2 weeks after DPC sensitization. The treatment: therapeutic diphenylcyclopropenone sensitization with weekly scalp DPC. This clonotype was seen once. Its antigen remains unidentified. Study-wide results and caveats: The study found that PT1 expanded TCR counts correlated positively with patch test score. Expanded TCRs created a significantly greater count of big CDR3 similarity clusters than controls did.

TCRdb passed the RACE reads through MiXCR, listing each CDR3 protein once. Here the sample spans roughly 200,000 distinct CDR3 sequences, about 22% being singletons. Here the sequenced sample was whole blood, taken in connection with sensitization to the hapten diphenylcyclopropenone (DPC). This receptor was taken from a woman aged 45-65 years with alopecia areata. Some clones in this sample may be carry-over from other donors' samples. This rearrangement joins TRBV18 to TRBJ2-3, with D perhaps TRBD1 (6 bases). The chain's CDR3 is CASSPRQVSSTDTQYF. In DNA, the CDR3 is TGTGCCAGCTCACCAAGACAGGTGTCTAGCACAGATACGCAGTATTTT.